Only a few counts were recorded for the clone carrying this TCR beta chain. Assay used: immunoSEQ multiplex PCR; TCRdb lists only in-frame clones, some missing. This sample has around 69,000 clones, with 84% found just once. These data belong to a study of blood T cell repertoires in COVID-19. About the study: PBMCs, B-cell-depleted T cells, or T cells were the source of the cDNA or gDNA that made up the material.

CDR3 size: 13 residues. Germline CDR1 is PRHDT and CDR2 is FYEKMQ (reference sequence). Trimming cost V 5 bases and J 6 bases, with 11 bases left between them. The specimen was peripheral blood. The chain recombines TRBV13 with TRBJ2-1; a possible D gene is TRBD2 (5 bases). This receptor was taken from a man in his fifties with active COVID-19. The CDR3 region is CASSPGSGNEQFF. The CDR3, as DNA: TGTGCCAGCAGCCCGGGGAGCGGCAATGAGCAGTTCTTC.